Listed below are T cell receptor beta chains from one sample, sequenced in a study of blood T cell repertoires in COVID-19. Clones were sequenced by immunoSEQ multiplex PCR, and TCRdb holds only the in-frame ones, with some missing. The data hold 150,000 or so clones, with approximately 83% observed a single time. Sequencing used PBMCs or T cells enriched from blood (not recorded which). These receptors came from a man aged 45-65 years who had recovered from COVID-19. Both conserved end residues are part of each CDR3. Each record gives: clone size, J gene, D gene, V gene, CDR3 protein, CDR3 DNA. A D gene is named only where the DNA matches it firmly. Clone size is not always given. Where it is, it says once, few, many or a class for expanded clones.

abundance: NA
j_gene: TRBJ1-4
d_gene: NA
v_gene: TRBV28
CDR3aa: CASSSDGHRANEKLFF
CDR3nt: TGTGCCAGCAGTTCCGACGGACATAGGGCTAATGAAAAACTGTTTTTT

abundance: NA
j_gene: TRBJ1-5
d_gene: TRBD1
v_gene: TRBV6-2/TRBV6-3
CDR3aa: CASSPADRGHQPQHF
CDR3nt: TGTGCCAGCAGTCCCGCGGACAGGGGACATCAGCCCCAGCATTTT

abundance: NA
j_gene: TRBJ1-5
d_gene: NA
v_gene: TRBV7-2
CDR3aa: CASSLVLNQPQHF
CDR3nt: TGTGCCAGCAGCTTAGTCCTAAATCAGCCCCAGCATTTT

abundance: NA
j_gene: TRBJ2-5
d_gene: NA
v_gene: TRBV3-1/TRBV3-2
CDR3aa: CASSQEVALETQYF
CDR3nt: TGTGCCAGCAGCCAAGAAGTAGCGTTAGAGACCCAGTACTTC

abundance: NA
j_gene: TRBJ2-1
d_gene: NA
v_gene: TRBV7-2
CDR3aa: CASSSTRQGRLNEQFF
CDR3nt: TGTGCCAGCAGCTCAACAAGGCAGGGAAGACTCAATGAGCAGTTCTTC

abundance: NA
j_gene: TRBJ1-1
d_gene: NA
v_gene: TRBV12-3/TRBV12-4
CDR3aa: CASSLVGWTEAFF
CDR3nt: TGTGCCAGCAGTTTGGTCGGGTGGACTGAAGCTTTCTTT

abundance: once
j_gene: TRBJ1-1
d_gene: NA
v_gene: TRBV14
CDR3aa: CASSNRETEAFF
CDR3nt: TGTGCCAGCAGTAACAGGGAAACCGAAGCTTTCTTT

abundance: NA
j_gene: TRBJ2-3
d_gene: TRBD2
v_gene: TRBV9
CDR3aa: CASSSSGGTDTQYF
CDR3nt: TGTGCCAGCAGCTCCTCGGGGGGGACAGATACGCAGTATTTT

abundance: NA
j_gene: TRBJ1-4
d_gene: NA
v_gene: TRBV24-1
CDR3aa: CATSGIGGDEKLFF
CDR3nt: TGTGCCACCAGCGGGATTGGTGGCGATGAAAAACTGTTTTTT

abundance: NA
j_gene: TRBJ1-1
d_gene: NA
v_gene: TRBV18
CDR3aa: CASSPPNKNTEAFF
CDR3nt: TGTGCCAGCTCACCACCGAACAAGAACACTGAAGCTTTCTTT

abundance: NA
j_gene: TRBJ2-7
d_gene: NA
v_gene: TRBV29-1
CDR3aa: CSVEADSPYEQYF
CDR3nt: TGCAGCGTTGAAGCCGACAGCCCCTACGAGCAGTACTTC

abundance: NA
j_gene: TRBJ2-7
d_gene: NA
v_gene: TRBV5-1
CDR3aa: CASSLVSPGNPYYEQYF
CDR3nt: TGCGCCAGCAGCTTGGTTTCCCCCGGGAACCCCTACTACGAGCAGTACTTC

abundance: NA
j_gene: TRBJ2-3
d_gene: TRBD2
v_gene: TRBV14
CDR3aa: CASSQGASGGLNTDTQYF
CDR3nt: TGTGCCAGCAGCCAAGGGGCTAGCGGGGGCCTAAACACAGATACGCAGTATTTT

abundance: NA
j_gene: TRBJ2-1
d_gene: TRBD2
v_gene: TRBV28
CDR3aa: CASSLRLAFSGGEQFF
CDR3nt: TGTGCCAGCAGTTTAAGACTAGCGTTCAGCGGCGGTGAGCAGTTCTTC

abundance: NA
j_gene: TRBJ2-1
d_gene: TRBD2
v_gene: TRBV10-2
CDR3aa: CASSGLASSYNEQFF
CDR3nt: TGCGCCAGCAGTGGACTAGCGAGCTCCTACAATGAGCAGTTCTTC

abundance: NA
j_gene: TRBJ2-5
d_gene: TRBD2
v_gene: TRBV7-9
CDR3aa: CASSLAGGQETQYF
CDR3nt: TGTGCCAGCAGCCTAGCGGGGGGGCAAGAGACCCAGTACTTC

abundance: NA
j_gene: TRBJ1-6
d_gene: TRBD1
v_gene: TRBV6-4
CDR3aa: CASRMGTGGNSPLHF
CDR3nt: TGTGCCAGCAGGATGGGAACAGGGGGTAATTCACCCCTCCACTTT

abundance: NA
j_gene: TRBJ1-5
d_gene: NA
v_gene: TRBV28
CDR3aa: CASTPPGNQPQHF
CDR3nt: TGTGCCAGCACCCCCCCCGGCAATCAGCCCCAGCATTTT

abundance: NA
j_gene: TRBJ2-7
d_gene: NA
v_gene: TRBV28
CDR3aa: CASSSPGLTYEQYF
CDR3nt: TGTGCCAGCAGTTCCCCGGGACTCACCTACGAGCAGTACTTC

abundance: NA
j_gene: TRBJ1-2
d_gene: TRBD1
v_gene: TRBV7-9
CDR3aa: CASSPIGDSSNYGYTF
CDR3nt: TGTGCCAGCAGCCCAATTGGGGACAGTTCTAACTATGGCTACACCTTC

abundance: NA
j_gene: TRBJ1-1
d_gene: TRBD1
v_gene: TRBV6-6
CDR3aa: CASSQDRATEAFF
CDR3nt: TGTGCCAGCAGTCAGGACAGGGCCACTGAAGCTTTCTTT

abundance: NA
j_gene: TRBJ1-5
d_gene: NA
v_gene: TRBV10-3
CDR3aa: CAISESGQSNQPQHF
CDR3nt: TGTGCCATCAGTGAGTCGGGGCAGAGCAATCAGCCCCAGCATTTT

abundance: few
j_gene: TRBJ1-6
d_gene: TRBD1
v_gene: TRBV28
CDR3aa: CASSRRQGLRSPLHF
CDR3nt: TGTGCCAGCAGTAGGAGACAGGGATTAAGGTCACCCCTCCACTTT

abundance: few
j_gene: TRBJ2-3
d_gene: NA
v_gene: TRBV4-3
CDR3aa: CASSQELGGTSTDTQYF
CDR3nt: TGCGCCAGCAGCCAAGAACTGGGGGGAACTAGCACAGATACGCAGTATTTT